The next 18 T cell receptor beta chains were all read from a single sample in a study of T cells in Graves' hyperthyroidism and ophthalmopathy. The TCR beta CDR3 regions underwent amplification using RNA transcripts as the source. In the first-round RT-PCR of the TCR CDR3, the HTBI primer set was used. TCRdb called the multiplex PCR reads again in MiXCR, with one record for every CDR3 protein. Among under 350,000 distinct CDR3 sequences listed, under 25% were seen once. Specimen: blood. The receptors come from a woman between 50 and 59 years old with Graves' hyperthyroidism.

This clonotype was seen more than once but under ten times. The chain employs TRBV12-3 or TRBV12-4 and TRBJ1-5; 7 bases align to TRBD1. V lost 6 bases to trimming and J lost 4 bases; unmatched junction nucleotides: 9. CDR3 length equals 15 residues. The CDR3 reads CASSAADRENQPQHF. CDR3 bases: TGTGCCAGCAGCGCCGCAGACAGGGAAAATCAGCCCCAGCATTTT.

The chain's CDR3 is CASNRGLAGRSYNEQFF. CDR3 DNA: TGTGCCAGCAACAGGGGACTAGCGGGAAGGTCTTACAATGAGCAGTTCTTC. This chain links TRBV27 with TRBJ2-1, with 13 positions matching TRBD2. Trimming cost V 7 bases and J 4 bases; bases outside gene matches: 10. The CDR3 has 17 residues. The germline gives CDR1 MNHEY, CDR2 SMNVEV (reference sequence).

This clonotype has at least ten counts. The rearrangement links TRBV6-1 to TRBJ2-1; weak D call: TRBD1 (5 bases). The CDR3 runs 15 residues. Germline-derived CDR1 and CDR2 are MNHNS and SASEGT. Trimming cost V 5 bases and J 8 bases, with 19 bases left between them. As DNA, the CDR3 is TGTGCCAGCAGTTTAACAGGTGACGGTTCGGATGAGCAGTTCTTC. It codes for CASSLTGDGSDEQFF.

The table lists this clonotype with a few counts. The V gene is TRBV10-3, the J gene TRBJ1-1; the D gene is possibly TRBD1 (6 bases). Trimming removed 1 base from V and 0 bases from J, with 12 bases in between. This CDR3 has 16 amino acids. Germline V lookup: CDR1 ENHRY, CDR2 SYGVKD. CDR3 loop: CAISELEGGMNTEAFF. CDR3 bases: TGTGCCATCAGTGAGTTGGAGGGGGGCATGAACACTGAAGCTTTCTTT.

This clonotype showed up many times. This chain connects TRBV13 to TRBJ2-1, with 8 bases matching TRBD2. The V and J ends lost 5 bases and 1 base, in that order; junction bases with no gene match: 4. CDR3 length equals 15 residues. The germline CDR1 and CDR2 sequences are PRHDT and FYEKMQ (reference sequence). The CDR3 DNA reads as TGTGCCAGCAGCAAATCGGGGGGGTCCTACAATGAGCAGTTCTTC. As protein: CASSKSGGSYNEQFF.

At least ten counts were recorded for this clonotype. V and J are TRBV6-1 and TRBJ2-5; no definite D call. The CDR3 is 13 amino acids. Germline V gene sequence: CDR1 MNHNS, CDR2 SASEGT. Trimming cost V 4 bases and J 2 bases, with 8 bases left between them. CDR3 sequence (DNA): TGTGCCAGCAGTGGGGGATTTCAAGAGACCCAGTACTTC. Translating it yields CASSGGFQETQYF.

Concerning this clonotype: This could be a read error, since a much larger clone is one nucleotide away. This chain links TRBV7-3 with TRBJ2-7; TRBD1 matches at 10 bases. The length of the CDR3 is 14 residues. V trimming: 5 bases; J trimming: 9 bases; junction bases outside the gene matches: 10. Germline-derived CDR1 and CDR2 are SGHTA and FQGTGA. The CDR3: CASSPGTGARGQYF. For the CDR3, the DNA is TGTGCCAGCAGCCCCGGGACAGGGGCTAGAGGGCAGTACTTC.

This clonotype was found many times. The chain combines TRBV5-1 with TRBJ2-3; 12 nucleotides align to TRBD2. Looked up from germline, CDR1 is SGHRS and CDR2 is YFSETQ. V was clipped by 4 bases and J by 1 base; unmatched bases: 7. This CDR3 spans 17 amino acids. CDR3 loop: CASSTSGTSGRTDTQYF. In DNA form, the CDR3 reads TGCGCCAGCAGCACTTCCGGGACTAGCGGGCGCACAGATACGCAGTATTTT. The full variable domain, its missing parts supplied by reference TRBV5-1 and TRBJ2-3, is KAGVTQTPRYLIKTRGQQVTLSCSPISGHRSVSWYQQTPGQGLQFLFEYFSETQRNKGNFPGRFSGRQFSNSRSEMNVSTLELGDSALYLCASSTSGTSGRTDTQYFGPGTRLTVL.

The sample holds many counts of this clonotype. V is TRBV30 and J is TRBJ2-1; 13 nucleotides match TRBD2. CDR3 length: 15 residues. Germline V gene lookup returns CDR1 GTSNPN and CDR2 SVGIG (reference sequence). V was pared by 5 bases and J by 5 bases, with 6 bases of the junction left unmatched. This CDR3 is CAWGTSGVLDNEQFF. In nucleotides, the CDR3 is TGTGCCTGGGGGACTAGCGGGGTCCTCGACAATGAGCAGTTCTTC. The entire variable domain, with the rest obtained from reference TRBV30 and TRBJ2-1, is as follows: SQTIHQWPATLVQPVGSPLSLECTVEGTSNPNLYWYRQAAGRGLQLLFYSVGIGQISSEVPQNLSASRPQDRQFILSSKKLLLSDSGFYLCAWGTSGVLDNEQFFGPGTRLTVL.

Many counts were recorded for this clonotype. V and J are TRBV18 and TRBJ2-7; D not resolved. The V gene lost 5 bases and the J gene lost 4 bases, with 18 bases spanning the gap. This CDR3 is built from 15 residues. Germline V CDR1 and CDR2: KGHSH, LQKENI. In DNA form, the CDR3 reads TGTGCCAGCTCATCCCAGGTGGTGGGTACGTACGAGCAGTACTTC. Residues: CASSSQVVGTYEQYF.

This clonotype was recorded many times. The chain joins TRBV11-3 to TRBJ2-3, with 7 nucleotides matching TRBD1. Trimming at V came to 2 bases and at J to 2 bases, leaving 4 bases not matched to a gene. The CDR3 is 15 residues long. From germline, CDR1 is SGHNT and CDR2 YENEEA. CDR3 nucleotide sequence: TGTGCCAGCAGCTTACGTGACAGGGTCACAGATACGCAGTATTTT. This gives the protein CASSLRDRVTDTQYF.

This clonotype was found a few times. The chain has TRBV3-1 and TRBJ1-2; D possibly corresponds to TRBD1 (6 bases). Per the germline V gene, CDR1 is LGHDT and CDR2 is YNNKEL (reference sequence). Trimming removed 2 bases from V and 5 bases from J, with 15 bases in between. This CDR3 is 15 amino acids long. CDR3 in DNA: TGTGCCAGCAGCCAAATGAGGGGGGTGGGGTATGGCTACACCTTC. Amino acids: CASSQMRGVGYGYTF.

This sequence joins TRBV6-1 and TRBJ1-1, with D uncertain. Germline V lookup: CDR1 MNHNS, CDR2 SASEGT. V was cut by 7 bases and J by 0 bases, with 9 bases left in between. The CDR3 contains 13 residues. The CDR3 DNA follows: TGTGCCAGCAATACCGACATGAACACTGAAGCTTTCTTT. Translation: CASNTDMNTEAFF.

This clonotype was found a few times. V gene TRBV6-6 combines with J gene TRBJ2-5, with D possibly called TRBD1 or TRBD2 (5 bases each). From germline, CDR1 is MNHNY and CDR2 SVGAGI (reference sequence). Deletions cut 2 bases from V and 3 bases from J, with 25 bases between. The CDR3 contains 19 residues. The CDR3 loop is CASSYGRAGSRRRKETQYF. The CDR3 DNA follows: TGTGCCAGCAGTTACGGCAGGGCAGGGAGCCGAAGAAGAAAAGAGACCCAGTACTTC.

This clonotype occurred a few times. DNA of the CDR3: TGTGCCAGCAGCTGGGGGGGACGGAAAAATTCACCCCTCCACTTT. This translates into CASSWGGRKNSPLHF. The chain uses TRBV28 and TRBJ1-6, with a weak D call TRBD1 (5 bases). The V gene lost 6 bases and the J gene lost 7 bases, with 16 bases spanning the gap. Looked up from germline, CDR1 is MDHEN and CDR2 is SYDVKM. The CDR3 has 15 amino acids.

This clonotype turned up a few times. The chain recombines TRBV5-1 with TRBJ2-6, with D perhaps assigned TRBD1 or TRBD2 (5 bases each). Trimming stripped 3 bases from V and 0 bases from J, with 13 bases between. This CDR3 is 17 amino acids long. The V gene's germline CDR1 is SGHRS and CDR2 YFSETQ. CDR3 in DNA: TGCGCCAGCAGCTGGGGGACGGATTTCTCTGGGGCCAACGTCCTGACTTTC. It is translated as CASSWGTDFSGANVLTF.

This clonotype appeared many times. The chain joins TRBV18 to TRBJ2-6, with 7 bases aligning to TRBD1. V lost 4 bases, J lost 4 bases, and 10 bases stayed unmatched. The CDR3 spans 17 residues. The germline V gene encodes CDR1 KGHSH and CDR2 LQKENI. CDR3 loop: CASSRPEGGPGANVLTF. CDR3 sequence (DNA): TGTGCCAGCTCACGACCCGAAGGGGGCCCCGGGGCCAACGTCCTGACTTTC.

The V and J genes are TRBV6-5 and TRBJ2-1; D is ambiguous. With 0 bases removed from V and 8 bases from J, the gap between germline ends came to 17 bases. Looked up from germline, CDR1 is MNHEY and CDR2 is SVGAGI. The CDR3 is 16 amino acids. Here the CDR3 reads CASSYSIGSVAHEQFF. CDR3 in DNA: TGTGCCAGCAGTTACTCGATTGGATCAGTGGCACATGAGCAGTTCTTC.